One sample yielded the 28 T cell receptor beta chains listed below, sequenced in a study of Graves' ophthalmopathy and Graves' hyperthyroidism. Scientists amplified the TCR beta CDR3 regions from RNA transcripts. HTBI primers were employed in first-round RT-PCR, then a second-round multiplex PCR followed. Each CDR3 protein is one row after TCRdb ran MiXCR on the multiplex PCR reads. The table includes hundreds of thousands of distinct CDR3 sequences, 22% detected once. Sequencing used peripheral blood. All receptors derive from a woman under 30 with stable Graves' hyperthyroidism. Some clones in this sample may be carry-over from other donors' samples.

This clonotype was seen ten or more times. This chain joins TRBV28 and TRBJ1-1, with D possibly being TRBD1 (5 bases). The V and J ends lost 7 bases and 0 bases respectively, with 21 bases between them. CDR3 length: 17 residues. Per germline, CDR1 MDHEN and CDR2 SYDVKM. The CDR3 protein is CASTEPGRVFLNTEAFF. The CDR3 region has the DNA TGTGCCAGCACCGAGCCGGGACGGGTGTTCTTGAACACTGAAGCTTTCTTT.

In this sample, this clonotype turned up many times. The rearrangement links TRBV6-1 to TRBJ2-7, with D perhaps matching TRBD1 or TRBD2 (5 bases each). V shed 4 bases and J shed 1 base, with 20 bases lying between them. Per the germline V gene, CDR1 is MNHNS and CDR2 is SASEGT. This CDR3 is 17 amino acids long. This CDR3 reads CASSARDAGALSYEQYF. In DNA form, the CDR3 reads TGTGCCAGCAGTGCCCGGGACGCAGGAGCACTTTCCTACGAGCAGTACTTC.

This clonotype was counted at least ten times. The chain employs TRBV20-1 and TRBJ2-7; TRBD2 aligns across 10 bases. CDR1 and CDR2 from the germline V gene are DFQATT and SNEGSKA (reference sequence). This CDR3 has 13 residues. V dropped 2 bases and J dropped 3; count of bases not matched to a gene: 1. The DNA for the CDR3 is TGCAGTGCTAGACTAGCGGGGGACTACGAGCAGTACTTC. It encodes CSARLAGDYEQYF.

Ten or more counts support this clonotype. The chain employs TRBV12-3 or TRBV12-4 and TRBJ2-7; a possible D gene is TRBD1 (5 bases). V gave up 4 bases and J gave up 4 bases, with 11 bases separating them. The CDR3 totals 13 residues. CDR3 DNA: TGTGCCAGCAGTTGGGGCAGGTCGTACGAGCAGTACTTC. Protein: CASSWGRSYEQYF.

V gene TRBV28 combines with J gene TRBJ1-1; D remains ambiguous. V shed 6 bases and J shed 1 base, with 9 bases lying between them. From germline, CDR1 is MDHEN and CDR2 SYDVKM. This CDR3 has 13 amino acids. In DNA form, the CDR3 reads TGTGCCAGCAGCTACCTCAAGAACACTGAAGCTTTCTTT. Translated, it gives CASSYLKNTEAFF.

There are a few counts of this clonotype. The junction and the germline gene differ at one end; a read error may be behind it. CDR3 DNA sequence: TGTGCCACACAAGTGGGAGACAATTCACACCTCCACTTT. Residues: CATQVGDNSHLHF. This sequence joins TRBV10-3 and TRBJ1-6; D uncertain. The CDR3 covers 13 residues. Germline V gives CDR1 ENHRY, CDR2 SYGVKD.

The genes are TRBV27 and TRBJ2-6; D is tentatively TRBD1 or TRBD2 (5 bases each). The CDR3 extends over 16 amino acids. The ends were cut back, 3 bases at V and 0 bases at J, with 9 bases in the middle. Germline-derived CDR1 and CDR2 are MNHEY and SMNVEV (reference sequence). The CDR3 DNA follows: TGTGCCAGCAGTTTTAATGGGGGCTCTGGGGCCAACGTCCTGACTTTC. Translation gives CASSFNGGSGANVLTF.

This clonotype was detected ten times or more. The V call is TRBV5-1, the J call TRBJ1-1; possibly TRBD1 for D (6 bases). CDR3 length: 14 residues. Trimming removed 2 bases from V and 1 base from J, with 9 bases in between. Germline CDR1 reads SGHRS; CDR2 reads YFSETQ. The CDR3 is CASSFAGANTEAFF. The CDR3 bases are TGCGCCAGCAGCTTTGCAGGGGCGAACACTGAAGCTTTCTTT.

This sequence joins TRBV12-3 or TRBV12-4 and TRBJ2-3; 9 nucleotides line up with TRBD2. The CDR3 extends over 15 amino acids. V dropped 3 bases and J dropped 3; count of bases not matched to a gene: 4. The CDR3 loop is CASSLREGGTDTQYF. CDR3 in DNA: TGTGCCAGCAGTTTGCGGGAGGGAGGAACAGATACGCAGTATTTT.

The chain combines TRBV6-2 or TRBV6-3 with TRBJ2-7, with 9 bases fitting TRBD2. J gave up 7 bases and V 7 bases, and 11 bases lay outside the gene matches. Germline V gene data show CDR1 as MNHEY and CDR2 as SVGEGT. The CDR3 is 14 amino acids. This CDR3 is CASTAGGPYNEQYF. DNA of the CDR3: TGTGCCAGCACCGCGGGAGGGCCCTACAATGAGCAGTACTTC.

This clonotype was recorded at least ten times. The gene calls are TRBV11-1 and TRBJ1-1, with D unresolved. Germline V lookup: CDR1 SGHAT, CDR2 FQDESV (reference sequence). This CDR3 comprises 18 residues. Trimming pared 3 bases from V and 1 base from J, leaving 21 bases between. Here the CDR3 reads CASSLQSGFTIPNTEAFF. The CDR3 DNA sequence: TGTGCCAGCAGCTTGCAGTCGGGGTTCACAATCCCGAACACTGAAGCTTTCTTT.

The chain recombines TRBV30 with TRBJ1-2, with a weak D call TRBD1 (5 bases). Germline V CDR1 and CDR2: GTSNPN, SVGIG (reference sequence). CDR3 length: 13 residues. Deletions cut 0 bases from V and 5 bases from J, with 10 bases between. The CDR3 nucleotides read TGTGCCTGGAGTGTACGTACAGGTTATGGCTACACCTTC. As protein: CAWSVRTGYGYTF.

This clonotype has a handful of counts. This rearrangement joins TRBV6-5 to TRBJ1-1; D is unclear. The length of the CDR3 is 14 residues. V gave up 2 bases and J gave up 1 base, with 8 bases separating them. CDR1 and CDR2 from the germline V gene are MNHEY and SVGAGI. The CDR3 loop is CASSYRRKNTEAFF. The CDR3 DNA reads as TGTGCCAGCAGTTACCGGCGAAAGAACACTGAAGCTTTCTTT.

This clonotype was recorded many times. The chain recombines TRBV6-1 with TRBJ1-2; weak D call: TRBD1 (5 bases). The CDR3 has 12 residues. Trimming cost V 2 bases and J 5 bases, with 6 bases left between them. CDR1 MNHNS and CDR2 SASEGT come from the germline V gene. The CDR3 is CASSEQGYGYTF. In nucleotides, the CDR3 is TGTGCCAGCAGTGAACAGGGTTATGGCTACACCTTC.

This clonotype was counted at least ten times. This chain links TRBV12-3 or TRBV12-4 with TRBJ1-6, with TRBD1 matching 10 bases. The CDR3 has 16 residues. J lost 9 bases, V lost 6 bases, and 11 bases had no gene match. The CDR3 DNA reads as TGTGCCAGCAGGCCCCCGGGACAGGGGTTCGGTTCACCCCTCCACTTT. Protein product: CASRPPGQGFGSPLHF.

The V call is TRBV20-1, the J call TRBJ2-4, with D perhaps TRBD1 or TRBD2 (6 bases each). The ends were cut back, 5 bases at V and 1 base at J, with 12 bases in the middle. Germline CDR1 is DFQATT and CDR2 is SNEGSKA (reference sequence). This CDR3 has 14 residues. Written as DNA, the CDR3 is TGCAGTGCTGAGGGGGGCTTGGCCAAAAACATTCAGTACTTC. Encoded protein: CSAEGGLAKNIQYF.

This clonotype came up a few times. The chain uses TRBV19 and TRBJ1-2; D is unclear. This CDR3 has 15 residues. Germline CDR1 is LNHDA and CDR2 is SQIVND (reference sequence). The germline V and J ends were trimmed by 5 bases and 4 bases, with 17 bases remaining between them. CDR3 loop: CASSDPGHYRYGYTF. CDR3 sequence (DNA): TGTGCCAGTAGTGATCCGGGCCACTACCGCTATGGCTACACCTTC. Variable domain in full (rest from reference TRBV19 and TRBJ1-2): DGGITQSPKYLFRKEGQNVTLSCEQNLNHDAMYWYRQDPGQGLRLIYYSQIVNDFQKGDIAEGYSVSREKKESFPLTVTSAQKNPTAFYLCASSDPGHYRYGYTFGSGTRLTVV.

This chain connects TRBV12-3 or TRBV12-4 to TRBJ2-7, with a tentative D call TRBD2 (5 bases). Trimming took 6 bases from V and 9 from J, leaving 12 bases between them. The CDR3 runs 11 residues. CDR3 region: CASSPGSRQYF. The DNA of the CDR3 is TGTGCCAGCAGCCCGGGAAGTAGGCAGTACTTC.

There are many counts of this clonotype. V usage is TRBV6-1 and J usage is TRBJ2-7, with 7 bases identical to TRBD2. Trimming took 11 bases from V and 5 from J; bases not matched to a gene: 3. CDR3 length: 10 residues. CDR1 is MNHNS and CDR2 is SASEGT in the germline V gene. The CDR3 loop reads CAQAGDEQYF. The CDR3 DNA is TGTGCCCAGGCGGGGGACGAGCAGTACTTC.

This clonotype was recorded many times. CDR3 nucleotides: TGTGCCAGCAGCGCAGACTGGGGTGTTAGCTATGGCTACACCTTC. It yields the protein CASSADWGVSYGYTF. The chain employs TRBV11-1 and TRBJ1-2; D remains ambiguous. CDR3 length: 15 residues. Germline V gene lookup returns CDR1 SGHAT and CDR2 FQDESV (reference sequence). V shed 5 bases and J shed 4 bases, with 17 bases lying between them.

This clonotype occurred many times. J is TRBJ2-7 and V is TRBV12-3 or TRBV12-4; possible D gene TRBD2, 5 bases. This CDR3 is 12 amino acids long. V lost 9 bases to trimming and J lost 2 bases, with 11 bases between them. The CDR3 sequence: CARRTATYEQYF. CDR3 sequence (DNA): TGTGCCAGACGGACTGCTACCTACGAGCAGTACTTC.

This clonotype was seen at least ten times. V and J are TRBV6-5 and TRBJ1-6, with D tentatively TRBD1 (5 bases). V dropped 3 bases and J dropped 9 bases, with 15 bases sitting between them. Germline lookup yields CDR1 MNHEY and CDR2 SVGAGI. The CDR3 runs to 15 residues. The CDR3, as DNA: TGTGCCAGCAGTTATTCCTCTCCAGGGTCTTCACCCCTCCACTTT. Protein: CASSYSSPGSSPLHF.

This clonotype was counted ten times or more. This chain uses TRBV29-1 with TRBJ2-7, with TRBD2 as a possible D gene (5 bases). Trimming shortened V by 5 bases and J by 2 bases, and 19 bases separated the two germline ends. The CDR3 is 15 amino acids. Germline V gene lookup returns CDR1 SQVTM and CDR2 ANQGSEA. CDR3 bases: TGCAGCGTTTTGTTCGCGGGCCTACTTACCTACGAGCAGTACTTC. The encoded protein is CSVLFAGLLTYEQYF.

This clonotype was found many times. V is TRBV29-1 and J is TRBJ2-2; 7 bases fit TRBD1. The CDR3 has 13 amino acids. V trimming: 3 bases; J trimming: 4 bases; junction bases outside the gene matches: 2. Germline lookup yields CDR1 SQVTM and CDR2 ANQGSEA. CDR3 sequence: CSVEGQTTGELFF. CDR3 DNA: TGCAGCGTTGAGGGACAGACCACCGGGGAGCTGTTTTTT.

The chain has TRBV20-1 and TRBJ2-4; no definite D call. The CDR3 extends over 16 amino acids. Germline CDR1 is DFQATT and CDR2 is SNEGSKA (reference sequence). V shed 0 bases and J shed 0 bases, with 12 bases lying between them. DNA for the CDR3: TGCAGTGCTAGAGACGGATCTGGCAAAGCCAAAAACATTCAGTACTTC. Translated: CSARDGSGKAKNIQYF.

The J gene is TRBJ1-1, the V gene TRBV2; D unresolved. V lost 5 bases, J lost 4 bases, and 14 bases lay in between. CDR3 size: 14 residues. Germline V gene data show CDR1 as SNHLY and CDR2 as FYNNEI. The CDR3 DNA reads TGTGCCAGCAGTTACCTTCTTCAAGGCACTGAAGCTTTCTTT. Translation: CASSYLLQGTEAFF.

The chain is built from TRBV15 and TRBJ2-7; 11 bases line up with TRBD2. V was pared by 2 bases and J by 4 bases, with 7 bases of the junction left unmatched. This CDR3 spans 16 amino acids. The germline V gene has CDR1 LNHNV and CDR2 YYDKDF (reference sequence). This chain's CDR3 is CATSRQLAGDSYEQYF. CDR3 bases: TGTGCCACCAGCAGACAACTAGCGGGAGACTCTTACGAGCAGTACTTC.

This clonotype appeared many times. V is TRBV20-1 and J is TRBJ2-7; D is unresolved. V lost 0 bases and J 5 bases, leaving 8 bases between the germline ends. Germline V gene sequence: CDR1 DFQATT, CDR2 SNEGSKA (reference sequence). CDR3 size: 12 residues. For the CDR3, the DNA is TGCAGTGCTAGAGATTACCAAGACGAGCAGTACTTC. Translation: CSARDYQDEQYF.